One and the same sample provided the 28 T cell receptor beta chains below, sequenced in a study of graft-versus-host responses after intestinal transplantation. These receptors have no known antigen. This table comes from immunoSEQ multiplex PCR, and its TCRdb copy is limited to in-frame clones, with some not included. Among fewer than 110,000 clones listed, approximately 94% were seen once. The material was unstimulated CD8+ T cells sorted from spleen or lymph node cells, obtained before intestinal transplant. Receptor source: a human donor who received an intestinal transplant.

CDR3 in amino acids: CASSLGLAGGSYNEQFF. The CDR3 nucleotides are TGTGCCAGCAGCTTGGGACTAGCGGGGGGCTCCTACAATGAGCAGTTCTTC. The chain combines TRBV5-4 with TRBJ2-1, with TRBD2 identical over 13 bases. The CDR3 is 17 residues long. Germline V gives CDR1 SGHNT, CDR2 YYREEE (reference sequence). V lost 0 bases, J lost 0 bases, and 0 bases stayed unmatched. Drawing the rest from reference TRBV5-4 and TRBJ2-1, the complete variable domain is ETGVTQSPTHLIKTRGQQVTLRCSSQSGHNTVSWYQQALGQGPQFIFQYYREEENGRGNFPPRFSGLQFPNYSSELNVNALELDDSALYLCASSLGLAGGSYNEQFFGPGTRLTVL.

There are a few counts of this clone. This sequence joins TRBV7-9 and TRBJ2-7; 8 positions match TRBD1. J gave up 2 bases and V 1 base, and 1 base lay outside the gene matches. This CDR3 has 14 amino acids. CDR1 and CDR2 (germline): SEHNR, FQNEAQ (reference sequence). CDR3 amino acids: CASSLVQGAYEQYF. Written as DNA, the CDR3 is TGTGCCAGCAGCTTAGTACAGGGGGCCTACGAGCAGTACTTC.

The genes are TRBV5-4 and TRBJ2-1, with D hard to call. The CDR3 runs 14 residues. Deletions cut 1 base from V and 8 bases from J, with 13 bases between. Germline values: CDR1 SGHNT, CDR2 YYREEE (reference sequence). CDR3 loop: CASSLRRAIDEQFF. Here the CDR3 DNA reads TGTGCCAGCAGCTTGAGACGGGCTATCGATGAGCAGTTCTTC. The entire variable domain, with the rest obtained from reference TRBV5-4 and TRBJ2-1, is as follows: ETGVTQSPTHLIKTRGQQVTLRCSSQSGHNTVSWYQQALGQGPQFIFQYYREEENGRGNFPPRFSGLQFPNYSSELNVNALELDDSALYLCASSLRRAIDEQFFGPGTRLTVL.

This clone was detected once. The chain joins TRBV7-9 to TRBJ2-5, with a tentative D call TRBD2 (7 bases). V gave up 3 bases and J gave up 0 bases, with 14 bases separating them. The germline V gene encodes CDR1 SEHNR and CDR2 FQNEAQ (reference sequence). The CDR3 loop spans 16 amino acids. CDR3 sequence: CASSFRGGEYQETQYF. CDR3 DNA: TGTGCCAGCAGCTTCAGGGGAGGGGAGTACCAAGAGACCCAGTACTTC.

CDR3 amino acids: CASSAVVGNGRQAFF. CDR3 sequence (DNA): TGTGCCAGCAGTGCGGTGGTGGGGAACGGTCGACAAGCTTTCTTT. The chain combines TRBV6-1 with TRBJ1-1; no firm D call. Germline V CDR1 and CDR2: MNHNS, SASEGT. V was cut by 4 bases and J by 9 bases, with 21 bases left in between. The CDR3 loop spans 15 amino acids.

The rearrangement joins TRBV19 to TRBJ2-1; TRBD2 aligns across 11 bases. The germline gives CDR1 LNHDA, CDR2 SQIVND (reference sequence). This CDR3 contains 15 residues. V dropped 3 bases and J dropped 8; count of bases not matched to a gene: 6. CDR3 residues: CASSIRLAGFYEQFF. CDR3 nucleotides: TGTGCCAGTAGTATCCGACTAGCGGGGTTCTATGAGCAGTTCTTC. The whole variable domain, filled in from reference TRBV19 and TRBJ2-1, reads DGGITQSPKYLFRKEGQNVTLSCEQNLNHDAMYWYRQDPGQGLRLIYYSQIVNDFQKGDIAEGYSVSREKKESFPLTVTSAQKNPTAFYLCASSIRLAGFYEQFFGPGTRLTVL.

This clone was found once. Here the CDR3 reads CASSPGGYEQYF. The CDR3 bases are TGTGCCAGCAGCCCTGGCGGCTACGAGCAGTACTTC. The chain links TRBV5-6 to TRBJ2-7; D not resolved. This CDR3 has 12 residues. The ends were cut back, 4 bases at V and 3 bases at J, with 8 bases in the middle. In germline, CDR1 is SGHDT, CDR2 YYEEEE. Together with reference TRBV5-6 and TRBJ2-7, the CDR3 gives the full variable domain: DAGVTQSPTHLIKTRGQQVTLRCSPKSGHDTVSWYQQALGQGPQFIFQYYEEEERQRGNFPDRFSGHQFPNYSSELNVNALLLGDSALYLCASSPGGYEQYFGPGTRLTVT.

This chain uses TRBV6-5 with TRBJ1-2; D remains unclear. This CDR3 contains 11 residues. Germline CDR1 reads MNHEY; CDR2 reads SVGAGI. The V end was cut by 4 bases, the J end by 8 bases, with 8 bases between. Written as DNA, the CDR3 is TGTGCCAGCAGTTTGTATGGCGGCTACACCTTC. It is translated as CASSLYGGYTF.

CDR3 region: CASSSPAGGTYNEQFF. The DNA for the CDR3 is TGTGCCAGCAGCTCCCCAGCGGGGGGAACTTACAATGAGCAGTTCTTC. The chain recombines TRBV13 with TRBJ2-1, with TRBD2 matching over 9 bases. CDR3 length: 16 amino acids. The germline gives CDR1 PRHDT, CDR2 FYEKMQ (reference sequence). The trim removed 4 bases at V and 4 bases at J, leaving 8 bases unmatched.

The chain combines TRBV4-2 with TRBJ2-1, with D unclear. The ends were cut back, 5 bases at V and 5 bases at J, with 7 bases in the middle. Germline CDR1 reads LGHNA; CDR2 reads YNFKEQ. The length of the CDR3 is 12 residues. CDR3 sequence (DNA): TGTGCCAGCAGCGGTCCTGACAATGAGCAGTTCTTC. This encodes CASSGPDNEQFF.

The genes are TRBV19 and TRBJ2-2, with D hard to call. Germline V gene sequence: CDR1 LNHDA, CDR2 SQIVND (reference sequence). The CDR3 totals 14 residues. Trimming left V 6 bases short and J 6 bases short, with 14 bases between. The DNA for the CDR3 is TGTGCCAGTAGCCCTCTCCAAAGCGCCGGGGAGCTGTTTTTT. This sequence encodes CASSPLQSAGELFF.

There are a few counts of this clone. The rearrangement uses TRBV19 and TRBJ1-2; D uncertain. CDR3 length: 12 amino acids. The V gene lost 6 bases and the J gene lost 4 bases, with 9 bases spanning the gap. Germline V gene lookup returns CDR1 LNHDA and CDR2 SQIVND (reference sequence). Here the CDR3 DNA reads TGTGCCAGTAGAATCGTCGGCTATGGCTACACCTTC. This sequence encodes CASRIVGYGYTF.

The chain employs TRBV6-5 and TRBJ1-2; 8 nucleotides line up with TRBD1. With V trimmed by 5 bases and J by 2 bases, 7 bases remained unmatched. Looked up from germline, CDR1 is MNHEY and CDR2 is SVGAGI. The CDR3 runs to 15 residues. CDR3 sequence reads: CASSPDRGTNYGYTF. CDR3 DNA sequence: TGTGCCAGCAGTCCCGACAGGGGTACCAACTATGGCTACACCTTC.

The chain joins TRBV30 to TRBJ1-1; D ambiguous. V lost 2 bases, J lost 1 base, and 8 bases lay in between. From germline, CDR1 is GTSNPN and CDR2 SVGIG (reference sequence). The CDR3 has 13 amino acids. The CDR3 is CAWSRVENTEAFF. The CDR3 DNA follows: TGTGCCTGGAGTCGGGTTGAGAACACTGAAGCTTTCTTT.

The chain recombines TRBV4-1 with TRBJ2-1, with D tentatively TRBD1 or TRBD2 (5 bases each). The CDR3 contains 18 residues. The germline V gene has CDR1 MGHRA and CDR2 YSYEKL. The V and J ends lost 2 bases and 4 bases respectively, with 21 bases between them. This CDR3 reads CASSQSPGASLKYNEQFF. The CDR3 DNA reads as TGCGCCAGCAGCCAATCCCCCGGGGCATCGCTCAAGTACAATGAGCAGTTCTTC.

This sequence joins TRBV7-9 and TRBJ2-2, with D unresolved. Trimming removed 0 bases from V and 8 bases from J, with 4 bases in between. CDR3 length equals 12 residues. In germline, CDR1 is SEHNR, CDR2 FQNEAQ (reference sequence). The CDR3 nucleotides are TGTGCCAGCAGCTTAGCTACAGGGGAGCTGTTTTTT. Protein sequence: CASSLATGELFF.

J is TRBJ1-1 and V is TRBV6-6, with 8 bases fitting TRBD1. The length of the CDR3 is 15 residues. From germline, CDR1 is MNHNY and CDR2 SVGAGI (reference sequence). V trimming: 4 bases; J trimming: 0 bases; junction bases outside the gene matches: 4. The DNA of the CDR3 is TGTGCCAGCAGTTCCTGGACAGGGATGAACACTGAAGCTTTCTTT. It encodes CASSSWTGMNTEAFF.

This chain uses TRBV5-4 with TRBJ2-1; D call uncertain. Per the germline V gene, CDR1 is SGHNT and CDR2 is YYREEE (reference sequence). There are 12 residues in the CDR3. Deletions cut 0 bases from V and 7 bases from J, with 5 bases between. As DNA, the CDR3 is TGTGCCAGCAGCTTGGCCTTAAATGAGCAGTTCTTC. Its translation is CASSLALNEQFF. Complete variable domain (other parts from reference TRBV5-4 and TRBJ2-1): ETGVTQSPTHLIKTRGQQVTLRCSSQSGHNTVSWYQQALGQGPQFIFQYYREEENGRGNFPPRFSGLQFPNYSSELNVNALELDDSALYLCASSLALNEQFFGPGTRLTVL.

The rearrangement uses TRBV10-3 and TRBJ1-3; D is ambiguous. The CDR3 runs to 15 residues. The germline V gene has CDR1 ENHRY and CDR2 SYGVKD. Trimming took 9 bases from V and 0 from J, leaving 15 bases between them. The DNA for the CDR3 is TGTGCCATACATGACAAATTCGACTCTGGAAACACCATATATTTT. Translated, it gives CAIHDKFDSGNTIYF.

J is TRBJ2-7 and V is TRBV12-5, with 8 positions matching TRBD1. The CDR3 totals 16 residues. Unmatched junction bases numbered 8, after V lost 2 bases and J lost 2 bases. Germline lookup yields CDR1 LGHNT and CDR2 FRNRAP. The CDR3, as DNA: TGTGCTAGTGGTTTGTTAACAGGGGGGCCCCCCTACGAGCAGTACTTC. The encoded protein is CASGLLTGGPPYEQYF.

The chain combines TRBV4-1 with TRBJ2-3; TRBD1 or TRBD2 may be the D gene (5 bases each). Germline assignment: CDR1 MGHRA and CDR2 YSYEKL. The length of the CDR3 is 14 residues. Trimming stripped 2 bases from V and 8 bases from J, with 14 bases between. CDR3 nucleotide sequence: TGCGCCAGCAGCCAAAACGGGGCGGGCGTTACGCAGTATTTT. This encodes CASSQNGAGVTQYF.

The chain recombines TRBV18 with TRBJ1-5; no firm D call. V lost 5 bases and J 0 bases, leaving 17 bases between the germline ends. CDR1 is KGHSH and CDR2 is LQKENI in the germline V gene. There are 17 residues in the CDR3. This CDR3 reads CASSSQTETYSNQPQHF. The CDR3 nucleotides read TGTGCCAGCTCATCCCAAACAGAAACCTATAGCAATCAGCCCCAGCATTTT.

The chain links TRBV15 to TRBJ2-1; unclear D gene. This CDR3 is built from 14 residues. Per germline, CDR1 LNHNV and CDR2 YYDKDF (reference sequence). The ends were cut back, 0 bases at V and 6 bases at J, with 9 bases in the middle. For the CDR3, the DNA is TGTGCCACCAGCAGAGATAACCGTCTCAATGAGCAGTTCTTC. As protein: CATSRDNRLNEQFF.

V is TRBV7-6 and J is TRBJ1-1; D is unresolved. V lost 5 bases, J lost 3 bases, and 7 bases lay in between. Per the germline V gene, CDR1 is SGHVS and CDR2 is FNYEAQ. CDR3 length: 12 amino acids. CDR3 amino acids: CASSPIDTEAFF. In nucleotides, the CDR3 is TGTGCCAGCAGCCCCATCGACACTGAAGCTTTCTTT.

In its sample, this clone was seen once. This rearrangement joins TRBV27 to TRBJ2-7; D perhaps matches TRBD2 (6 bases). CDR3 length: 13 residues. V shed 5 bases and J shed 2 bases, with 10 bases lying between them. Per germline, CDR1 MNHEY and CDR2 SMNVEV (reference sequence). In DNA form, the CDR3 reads TGTGCCAGCAGTCCGGGAGCAACCTACGAGCAGTACTTC. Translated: CASSPGATYEQYF.

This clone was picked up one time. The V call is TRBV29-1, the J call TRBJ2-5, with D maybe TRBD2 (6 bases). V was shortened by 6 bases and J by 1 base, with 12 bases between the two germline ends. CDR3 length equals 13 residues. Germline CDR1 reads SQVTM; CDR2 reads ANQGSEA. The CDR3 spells CSVPAGTQETQYF. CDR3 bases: TGCAGCGTGCCCGCGGGGACCCAAGAGACCCAGTACTTC.

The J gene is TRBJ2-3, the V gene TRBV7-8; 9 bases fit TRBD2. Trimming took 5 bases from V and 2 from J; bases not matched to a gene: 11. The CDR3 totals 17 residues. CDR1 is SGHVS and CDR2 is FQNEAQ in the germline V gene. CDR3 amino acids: CASSAPPAGGATDTQYF. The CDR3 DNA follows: TGTGCCAGCAGCGCCCCTCCAGCGGGGGGCGCCACAGATACGCAGTATTTT.

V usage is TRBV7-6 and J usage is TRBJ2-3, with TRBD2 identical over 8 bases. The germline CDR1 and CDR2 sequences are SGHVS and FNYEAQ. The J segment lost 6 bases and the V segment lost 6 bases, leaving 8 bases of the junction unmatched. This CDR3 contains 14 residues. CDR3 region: CASRGGGSGDTQYF. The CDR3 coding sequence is TGTGCCAGCAGGGGCGGGGGGTCCGGGGATACGCAGTATTTT.